What follows is one T cell receptor (beta chain) and its context. Its cognate antigen is unknown. Assay used: immunoSEQ multiplex PCR; TCRdb lists only in-frame clones, some missing. The sample table includes under 150,000 clones. The record originates from a study of T cell responses to AZD1222 COVID-19 vaccine. Whole-study results and caveats: The study sampled repertoires only after the peak T cell response.

Between the trimmed V and J ends, which lost 1 base and 5 bases, there was a span of 15 bases. This CDR3 has 15 residues. Germline CDR1 is SNHLY and CDR2 is FYNNEI. The V gene is TRBV2, the J gene TRBJ2-7; D uncertain. The sample consisted of peripheral blood. The receptor was derived from an adult in good health. The DNA of the CDR3 is TGTGCCAGCAGTGAAGGGGTTCTCAGAACCCACGAGCAGTACTTC. Amino acids: CASSEGVLRTHEQYF.